These 5 T cell receptor beta chains share one sample of origin, sequenced in a study of T cell clones after liver transplantation. Only in-frame clones appear in the TCRdb table, and some are missing; sequencing was by immunoSEQ multiplex PCR. The data contain over 25,000 clones, over 85% of them singletons. This sample comprised CD8+ T cells from blood, obtained 12 months after liver transplant. These receptors were taken from a human patient who received a liver transplant. The T cells may partly be graft donor cells.

The chain recombines TRBV10-2 with TRBJ2-2, with 8 nucleotides matching TRBD1. This CDR3 is 13 amino acids long. The germline gives CDR1 WSHSY, CDR2 SAAADI. The V segment lost 7 bases and the J segment 7 bases; nucleotides outside the gene matches: 5. As DNA, the CDR3 is TGCGCCAGCAATCCAACAGGGGGCGGGGAGCTGTTTTTT. Protein sequence: CASNPTGGGELFF.

The rearrangement links TRBV28 to TRBJ1-2; D gene unclear. The V and J ends lost 2 bases and 8 bases respectively, with 15 bases between them. Germline lookup yields CDR1 MDHEN and CDR2 SYDVKM. The CDR3 sequence is 14 residues long. CDR3 sequence: CASSLGEGLVGYTF. CDR3 coding DNA: TGTGCCAGCAGTTTAGGGGAGGGTTTAGTGGGCTACACCTTC.

This chain connects TRBV7-2 to TRBJ2-1; D gene uncertain. This CDR3 is built from 13 residues. Germline CDR1 is SGHTA and CDR2 is FQGNSA. With 4 bases removed from V and 5 bases from J, the gap between germline ends came to 9 bases. CDR3 sequence (DNA): TGTGCCAGCAGCTCGGACGGAGACAATGAGCAGTTCTTC. As protein: CASSSDGDNEQFF.

J is TRBJ1-1 and V is TRBV6-1, with unresolved D. Germline CDR1 reads MNHNS; CDR2 reads SASEGT. Trimming left V 8 bases short and J 0 bases short, with 16 bases between. This CDR3 region has 15 residues. The CDR3: CASFRMAVLNTEAFF. The CDR3 DNA follows: TGTGCCAGCTTCCGGATGGCGGTCCTGAACACTGAAGCTTTCTTT.

The gene calls are TRBV7-9 and TRBJ2-7; 9 nucleotides align to TRBD2. CDR1 is SEHNR and CDR2 is FQNEAQ in the germline V gene (reference sequence). This CDR3 has 14 amino acids. With 1 base clipped from V and 6 bases from J, the junction kept 4 bases outside the gene matches. CDR3 sequence reads: CASSLGTSALEQYF. Written as DNA, the CDR3 is TGTGCCAGCAGCTTAGGGACTAGCGCCCTCGAGCAGTACTTC.